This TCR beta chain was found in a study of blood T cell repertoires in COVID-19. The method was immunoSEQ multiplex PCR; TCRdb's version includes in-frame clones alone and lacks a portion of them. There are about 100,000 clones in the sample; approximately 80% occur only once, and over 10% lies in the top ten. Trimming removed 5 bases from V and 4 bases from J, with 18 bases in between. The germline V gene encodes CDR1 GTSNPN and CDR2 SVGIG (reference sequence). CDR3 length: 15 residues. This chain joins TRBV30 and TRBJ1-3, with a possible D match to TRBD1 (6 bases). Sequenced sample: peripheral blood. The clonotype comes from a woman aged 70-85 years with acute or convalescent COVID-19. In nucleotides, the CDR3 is TGTGCCTGGCAGGGTAGGACAGCAAGAGGAAACACCATATATTTT. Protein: CAWQGRTARGNTIYF. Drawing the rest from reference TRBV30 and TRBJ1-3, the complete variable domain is SQTIHQWPATLVQPVGSPLSLECTVEGTSNPNLYWYRQAAGRGLQLLFYSVGIGQISSEVPQNLSASRPQDRQFILSSKKLLLSDSGFYLCAWQGRTARGNTIYFGEGSWLTVV.